The clone carrying this T cell receptor (beta chain) was detected many times. What it binds is not known. The data were taken from a study of T cell repertoires in cytomegalovirus infection. On the study more broadly: CMV infection and matching HLA type were both indicated by public TCR beta signatures. Study results and limitations: The study found HLA-C-restricted CMV-specific TCR beta clonotypes dominating the ex vivo response.

TCRdb independently ran MiXCR on the reads; one entry per CDR3 protein. The data contain more than 200,000 distinct CDR3 sequences, 8% to 9.5% of them singletons. Sequenced: PBMCs. This clonotype was sampled from a human donor in good health (CMV status not recorded). Some clones in this sample may be carry-over from other donors' samples.

The CDR3 nucleotides read TGTGCCAGCAGTTTATTAGACAGTCAAGAGACCCAGTACTTC. This translates into CASSLLDSQETQYF. The rearrangement joins TRBV28 to TRBJ2-5; weak D call: TRBD1 (5 bases). The germline V gene encodes CDR1 MDHEN and CDR2 SYDVKM. V dropped 1 base and J dropped 2 bases, with 8 bases sitting between them. CDR3 length: 14 residues.